Below, one T cell receptor beta chain is given with its context. Its antigen is as yet unknown. These data originate in a study of regulatory T cells in long-lasting Graves disease. Points from the study as a whole: The TCR repertoire of persistent Graves' patients was less diverse than that of newly diagnosed ones.

HTBI primers from iRepertoire and Arm-PCR of CDR3 regions yielded the TCR beta libraries. A single record per CDR3 protein comes from TCRdb applying MiXCR to the multiplex PCR reads. The table lists about half a million distinct CDR3 sequences, about 12% of them singletons. Time point meaning: newly diagnosed GD, antithyroid drugs for less than 3 months. TCR sequences were obtained from RNA taken from PBMCs. EDTA tubes were used for drawing 8 to 9 milliliters of peripheral blood. These same data were also listed under a study on T cells in Graves' hyperthyroidism and ophthalmopathy. That study adds: Ophthalmopathy was identified by the model a median around 5.9 months ahead of onset.

The material was peripheral blood mononuclear cells (PBMCs), obtained at new diagnosis, from a patient treated with antithyroid drugs. The clonotype comes from a woman in her thirties with Graves disease.

CDR3 sequence: CASRPMRGANIQYF. For the CDR3, the DNA is TGTGCCAGCAGGCCAATGAGGGGCGCGAACATTCAGTACTTC. The chain joins TRBV6-1 to TRBJ2-4; D could derive from TRBD1 or TRBD2 (5 bases each). The CDR3 totals 14 residues. Germline CDR1 is MNHNS and CDR2 is SASEGT. The ends were cut back, 6 bases at V and 7 bases at J, with 16 bases in the middle.